The source of this T cell receptor (beta chain) is a study of shared clonotypes between healthy human individuals. Turning to the study itself: Three plates each covered CD4 naive and memory; CD8 naive two, CD8 memory one.

TCRdb keeps only in-frame clones here, not all; method: immunoSEQ multiplex PCR. The sample lists some 2,500,000 clones, 80% to 95% seen once, with approximately 0.37% in the top ten. Sequencing was done on a sample of naive CD4+ T cells from PBMCs. Subset in this sample: CD45RA+ positively selected. This clonotype was obtained from a man aged 18-30 years in good health. Some clones in this sample may be carry-over from other donors' samples.

The CDR3 bases are TGTGCCAGCAGGAGAGAAGCCTACGAGCAGTACTTC. Encoded protein: CASRREAYEQYF. The chain combines TRBV2 with TRBJ2-7; D unresolved. Germline lookup yields CDR1 SNHLY and CDR2 FYNNEI. Trimming shortened V by 6 bases and J by 2 bases, and 8 bases separated the two germline ends. The CDR3 is 12 residues long. Full variable domain (rest looked up from reference TRBV2 and TRBJ2-7): EPEVTQTPSHQVTQMGQEVILRCVPISNHLYFYWYRQILGQKVEFLVSFYNNEISEKSEIFDDQFSVERPDGSNFTLKIRSTKLEDSAMYFCASRREAYEQYFGPGTRLTVT.